The following is a T cell receptor beta chain sequence with its context. Some clones are missing from TCRdb's copy, which holds only in-frame ones; the method was immunoSEQ multiplex PCR. The sample lists just under 80,000 clones; roughly 80% were seen once. This entry belongs to a study of blood T cell repertoires in COVID-19. In the study overall: The analysed material was cDNA or gDNA that came from T cells, B-cell-depleted T cells, or PBMCs.

The source of this sequence is a human donor in a cohort sampled during active COVID-19. Material: peripheral blood.

CDR3 amino acids: CASSIAETQYF. CDR3 coding DNA: TGTGCCAGCAGCATTGCGGAGACCCAGTACTTC. The chain combines TRBV3-1 (or the pseudogene TRBV3-2) with TRBJ2-5, with D uncertain. CDR3 length equals 11 residues. Germline V gene sequence: CDR1 LGHDT, CDR2 YNNKEL (reference sequence). The germline V and J ends were trimmed by 5 bases and 5 bases, with 6 bases remaining between them.